Below, 22 T cell receptor beta chains from the same sample are listed, as sequenced in a study of cytomegalovirus exposure and HLA in healthy donors. Both 60 Vbeta primers and 13 Jbeta primers went into the PCR. Sequencing used immunoSEQ multiplex PCR; TCRdb keeps in-frame clones, though not all of them. This sample has around 81,000 clones; around 58% occur once, and the top ten carry 5% to 6%. Sequenced: PBMCs. The receptors here all came from a man under 40 in good health and CMV-seropositive.

The sample holds a few counts of this clone. The V and J genes are TRBV6-6 and TRBJ1-1, with D possibly matching TRBD1 (6 bases). Germline assignment: CDR1 MNHNY and CDR2 SVGAGI (reference sequence). The CDR3 has 15 residues. V lost 0 bases to trimming and J lost 3 bases, with 11 bases between them. The DNA of the CDR3 is TGTGCCAGCAGTTACTCATCAGGGGTCGACACTGAAGCTTTCTTT. Protein product: CASSYSSGVDTEAFF.

The chain employs TRBV21-1 and TRBJ1-5; the listed D gene, TRBD1, was not tested against the DNA. TRBV21-1 is a recognized pseudogene. This CDR3 spans 16 amino acids. Here the CDR3 reads CASSRAGRGCNRPQHF. As DNA, the CDR3 is TGTGCCAGCAGCAGAGCGGGGCGCGGATGCAATCGGCCCCAGCATTTT.

This sequence joins TRBV4-1 and TRBJ2-2; 7 bases line up with TRBD1. This CDR3 is built from 16 residues. Germline CDR1 and CDR2: MGHRA and YSYEKL. V was pared by 1 base and J by 1 base, with 3 bases of the junction left unmatched. The CDR3 bases are TGCGCCAGCAGCCAAGCCCGGACAGGGAACACCGGGGAGCTGTTTTTT. It translates to CASSQARTGNTGELFF.

The chain couples TRBV11-3 to TRBJ2-3, with D unclear. Looked up from germline, CDR1 is SGHNT and CDR2 is YENEEA. This CDR3 comprises 14 residues. V lost 5 bases and J lost 2, with 11 bases in between. CDR3 bases: TGTGCCAGCAGCCGAGGAGAGATCACAGATACGCAGTATTTT. Encoded protein: CASSRGEITDTQYF.

V gene TRBV15 combines with J gene TRBJ2-1, with TRBD2 matching 7 bases. This CDR3 spans 13 amino acids. With 5 bases clipped from V and 7 bases from J, the junction kept 5 bases outside the gene matches. The germline gives CDR1 LNHNV, CDR2 YYDKDF (reference sequence). This CDR3 is CATSVMRGNEQFF. In DNA, the CDR3 is TGTGCCACCAGCGTCATGCGGGGGAATGAGCAGTTCTTC.

This clone was recorded a few times. J is TRBJ2-7 and V is TRBV7-6; 7 nucleotides agree with TRBD1. The J segment lost 0 bases and the V segment lost 5 bases, leaving 10 bases of the junction unmatched. Germline loops: CDR1 SGHVS, CDR2 FNYEAQ. This CDR3 has 16 amino acids. CDR3 region: CASSPGERTGSYEQYF. CDR3 sequence (DNA): TGTGCCAGCAGCCCCGGGGAGAGGACAGGCTCCTACGAGCAGTACTTC. The full variable domain, its missing parts supplied by reference TRBV7-6 and TRBJ2-7, is GAGVSQSPRYKVTKRGQDVALRCDPISGHVSLYWYRQALGQGPEFLTYFNYEAQQDKSGLPNDRFSAERPEGSISTLTIQRTEQRDSAMYRCASSPGERTGSYEQYFGPGTRLTVT.

This clone was counted between two and nine times. The chain combines TRBV28 with TRBJ1-5, with 7 bases lining up with TRBD1. CDR1 is MDHEN, CDR2 SYDVKM, per germline. With V trimmed by 6 bases and J by 3 bases, 8 bases remained unmatched. The CDR3 length is 15 residues. CDR3 sequence: CASRRQGITNQPQHF. CDR3 in DNA: TGTGCCAGCAGGAGACAGGGTATTACCAATCAGCCCCAGCATTTT.

The chain combines TRBV19 with TRBJ1-6, with D possibly matching TRBD1 (6 bases). The V gene lost 7 bases and the J gene lost 6 bases, with 13 bases spanning the gap. CDR3 length: 14 amino acids. Germline CDR1 reads LNHDA; CDR2 reads SQIVND (reference sequence). In nucleotides, the CDR3 is TGTGCCAGTAACGAGGGAGGGGGTAATTCACCCCTCCACTTT. Translation gives CASNEGGGNSPLHF.

The genes are TRBV12-5 and TRBJ1-2; tentative D call: TRBD1 (5 bases). Between the trimmed V and J ends, which lost 7 bases and 5 bases, there was a span of 11 bases. In germline, CDR1 is LGHNT, CDR2 FRNRAP. The CDR3 covers 12 residues. The CDR3 nucleotides are TGTGCTAGTGCCTCGGGGGATTATGGCTACACCTTC. Protein sequence: CASASGDYGYTF.

In nucleotides, the CDR3 is TGTGCCAGCAGTGGTTCAGGGCTGGGTTCACCCCTCCACTTT. Its translation is CASSGSGLGSPLHF. The chain employs TRBV2 and TRBJ1-6; possibly TRBD1 for D (5 bases). Trimming pared 4 bases from V and 9 bases from J, leaving 13 bases between. Per germline, CDR1 SNHLY and CDR2 FYNNEI. The CDR3 sequence is 14 residues long. Supplemented by reference TRBV2 and TRBJ1-6, the full variable domain reads EPEVTQTPSHQVTQMGQEVILRCVPISNHLYFYWYRQILGQKVEFLVSFYNNEISEKSEIFDDQFSVERPDGSNFTLKIRSTKLEDSAMYFCASSGSGLGSPLHFGNGTRLTVT.

The chain is built from TRBV2 and TRBJ2-5; 8 bases are a match to TRBD2. CDR3 length: 15 amino acids. J was trimmed by 5 bases and V by 2 bases; bases with no gene match: 7. Germline V gene lookup returns CDR1 SNHLY and CDR2 FYNNEI. CDR3 residues: CASSELAGEFETQYF. The CDR3 nucleotides are TGTGCCAGCAGTGAACTAGCGGGTGAATTTGAGACCCAGTACTTC.

By share, this clone ranks as medium-sized (0.01 to 0.1%). The V and J genes are TRBV28 and TRBJ1-5, with TRBD1 as a possible D gene (5 bases). The CDR3 contains 14 residues. CDR1 is MDHEN, CDR2 SYDVKM, per germline. V dropped 3 bases and J dropped 6 bases, with 12 bases sitting between them. The chain's CDR3 is CASSFWQGGQPQHF. In DNA form, the CDR3 reads TGTGCCAGCAGTTTCTGGCAGGGTGGTCAGCCCCAGCATTTT.

The CDR3 DNA sequence: TGCGCCAGCAGCCAACCGACAGGGAGGCGCGAGCAGTACTTC. Encoded protein: CASSQPTGRREQYF. The genes are TRBV4-1 and TRBJ2-7, with D perhaps matching TRBD1 (7 bases). The V and J ends lost 2 bases and 6 bases respectively, with 14 bases between them. The CDR3 is 14 amino acids. CDR1 MGHRA and CDR2 YSYEKL come from the germline V gene.

The genes are TRBV19 and TRBJ1-5; 8 bases are shared with TRBD1. The CDR3 sequence is 15 residues long. Germline CDR1 and CDR2: LNHDA and SQIVND (reference sequence). With 6 bases clipped from V and 6 bases from J, the junction kept 10 bases outside the gene matches. CDR3 bases: TGTGCCAGTAGATTCGGACAGGGCAATCGTCAGCCCCAGCATTTT. Translating gives CASRFGQGNRQPQHF. Filled out from reference TRBV19 and TRBJ1-5, the complete variable domain reads DGGITQSPKYLFRKEGQNVTLSCEQNLNHDAMYWYRQDPGQGLRLIYYSQIVNDFQKGDIAEGYSVSREKKESFPLTVTSAQKNPTAFYLCASRFGQGNRQPQHFGDGTRLSIL.

This chain links TRBV27 with TRBJ2-6; D is ambiguous. The germline V gene has CDR1 MNHEY and CDR2 SMNVEV (reference sequence). Trimming stripped 2 bases from V and 0 bases from J, with 8 bases between. The CDR3 runs 16 residues. Here the CDR3 DNA reads TGTGCCAGCAGTTTAGGGTCGGGCTCTGGGGCCAACGTCCTGACTTTC. Translation: CASSLGSGSGANVLTF.

V and J are TRBV19 and TRBJ1-5; TRBD1 is a possible D gene (6 bases). The V end was cut by 3 bases, the J end by 6 bases, with 15 bases between. From germline, CDR1 is LNHDA and CDR2 SQIVND (reference sequence). The CDR3 length is 15 residues. Written as DNA, the CDR3 is TGTGCCAGTAGTATCCAGGCGGGGGCTGGTCAGCCCCAGCATTTT. This sequence encodes CASSIQAGAGQPQHF.

This rearrangement joins TRBV6-5 to TRBJ2-7, with TRBD1 identical over 8 bases. The V segment lost 8 bases and the J segment 2 bases; nucleotides outside the gene matches: 5. The CDR3 contains 13 residues. CDR1 is MNHEY, CDR2 SVGAGI, per germline. The CDR3 loop is CASGRDRTYEQYF. The DNA for the CDR3 is TGTGCCAGCGGGCGGGACAGGACCTACGAGCAGTACTTC.

V is TRBV5-6 and J is TRBJ1-1; D not resolved. Germline loops: CDR1 SGHDT, CDR2 YYEEEE. V lost 0 bases and J lost 0, with 6 bases in between. This CDR3 has 14 amino acids. CDR3 loop: CASSLDPMNTEAFF. The CDR3 DNA follows: TGTGCCAGCAGCTTGGACCCTATGAACACTGAAGCTTTCTTT.

This clone was found a few times. The J gene is TRBJ1-2, the V gene TRBV5-1; D is possibly TRBD1 (5 bases). The CDR3 loop spans 13 amino acids. CDR1 is SGHRS, CDR2 YFSETQ, per germline. Trimming removed 0 bases from V and 4 bases from J, with 7 bases in between. The DNA of the CDR3 is TGCGCCAGCAGCTTGGGACAGAGCTATGGCTACACCTTC. Translation gives CASSLGQSYGYTF.

This chain uses TRBV6-4 with TRBJ2-7, with TRBD1 as a possible D gene (6 bases). V shed 10 bases and J shed 3 bases, with 13 bases lying between them. Germline lookup yields CDR1 MRHNA and CDR2 SNTAGT. There are 12 residues in the CDR3. The CDR3 coding sequence is TGTGCCAACCGACAGGCATACTACGAGCAGTACTTC. Translation gives CANRQAYYEQYF.

The chain links TRBV4-2 to TRBJ2-5; weak D call: TRBD1 (5 bases). Germline CDR1 is LGHNA and CDR2 is YNFKEQ. Trimming took off 1 base at V and 4 bases at J, with 22 bases between the two ends. The CDR3 contains 18 residues. CDR3 amino acids: CASSQGGRVVFGRETQYF. The CDR3 DNA is TGTGCCAGCAGCCAAGGGGGCAGGGTGGTATTCGGTCGAGAGACCCAGTACTTC.

The chain combines TRBV6-1 with TRBJ2-7, with D possibly matching TRBD2 (6 bases). Trimming removed 3 bases at V and 0 bases at J, with 15 bases between. This CDR3 has 16 residues. Germline CDR1 and CDR2: MNHNS and SASEGT. Here the CDR3 reads CASSEWLAISSYEQYF. CDR3 coding DNA: TGTGCCAGCAGTGAGTGGCTAGCGATTTCCTCCTACGAGCAGTACTTC.